This T cell receptor (beta chain) emerged from a study of PD-L1 blockade in urothelial cancer. About the study: The number of prior chemotherapy regimens per patient was 0 to 3. Blood-derived samples held a median approximately 150,000 T cells.

Generated by immunoSEQ multiplex PCR, the TCRdb table keeps only in-frame clones and is missing some. Of tens of thousands of clones in the sample, about 84% were seen once. The time point here: pretreatment peripheral blood. Findings and limits, study-wide: Pretreatment TCR clonality in blood under the median foretold superior survival.

The CDR3 runs 13 residues. Germline V CDR1 and CDR2: SNHLY, FYNNEI. V lost 3 bases and J lost 8, with 13 bases in between. Notes on this clone: What it binds is not known.

Sample: PBMCs, taken around atezolizumab (anti-PD-L1) treatment. The TCR comes from a man in his 60s with urothelial cancer. The rearrangement links TRBV2 to TRBJ1-1; D gene ambiguous. The CDR3: CASSEVVGGEAFF. CDR3 sequence (DNA): TGTGCCAGCAGTGAGGTTGTGGGAGGAGAAGCTTTCTTT.